Sequencing of this T cell receptor beta chain was carried out in a study of shared clonotypes between healthy human individuals. The study, taken as a whole, reports: Against clonotypes common to all four donors, non-shared ones had lower generation probabilities.

About this clone itself: Antigen specificity is unknown.

Trimming took 6 bases from V and 6 from J; bases not matched to a gene: 15. Germline values: CDR1 SGDLS, CDR2 YYNGEE. The CDR3 is 17 residues long. CD45RO-negative, CCR7-positively selected cells formed the naive CD8 fraction, excluding terminally differentiated effector memory CD45RA+ cells. Each subset's genomic DNA was shared equally among a number of immunoSEQ plates. The method was immunoSEQ multiplex PCR; TCRdb's version includes in-frame clones alone and lacks a portion of them. The table has around 1.9 million clones, 93% seen once. This chain links TRBV9 with TRBJ2-5, with 12 nucleotides matching TRBD1. Material for sequencing was naive CD8+ T cells from PBMCs. This receptor was identified in a young man in good health. Some clones in this sample may be carry-over from other donors' samples. The CDR3 reads CASNAETGTGGRKTQYF. CDR3 nucleotide sequence: TGTGCCAGCAACGCTGAAACGGGGACAGGGGGCAGGAAGACCCAGTACTTC.